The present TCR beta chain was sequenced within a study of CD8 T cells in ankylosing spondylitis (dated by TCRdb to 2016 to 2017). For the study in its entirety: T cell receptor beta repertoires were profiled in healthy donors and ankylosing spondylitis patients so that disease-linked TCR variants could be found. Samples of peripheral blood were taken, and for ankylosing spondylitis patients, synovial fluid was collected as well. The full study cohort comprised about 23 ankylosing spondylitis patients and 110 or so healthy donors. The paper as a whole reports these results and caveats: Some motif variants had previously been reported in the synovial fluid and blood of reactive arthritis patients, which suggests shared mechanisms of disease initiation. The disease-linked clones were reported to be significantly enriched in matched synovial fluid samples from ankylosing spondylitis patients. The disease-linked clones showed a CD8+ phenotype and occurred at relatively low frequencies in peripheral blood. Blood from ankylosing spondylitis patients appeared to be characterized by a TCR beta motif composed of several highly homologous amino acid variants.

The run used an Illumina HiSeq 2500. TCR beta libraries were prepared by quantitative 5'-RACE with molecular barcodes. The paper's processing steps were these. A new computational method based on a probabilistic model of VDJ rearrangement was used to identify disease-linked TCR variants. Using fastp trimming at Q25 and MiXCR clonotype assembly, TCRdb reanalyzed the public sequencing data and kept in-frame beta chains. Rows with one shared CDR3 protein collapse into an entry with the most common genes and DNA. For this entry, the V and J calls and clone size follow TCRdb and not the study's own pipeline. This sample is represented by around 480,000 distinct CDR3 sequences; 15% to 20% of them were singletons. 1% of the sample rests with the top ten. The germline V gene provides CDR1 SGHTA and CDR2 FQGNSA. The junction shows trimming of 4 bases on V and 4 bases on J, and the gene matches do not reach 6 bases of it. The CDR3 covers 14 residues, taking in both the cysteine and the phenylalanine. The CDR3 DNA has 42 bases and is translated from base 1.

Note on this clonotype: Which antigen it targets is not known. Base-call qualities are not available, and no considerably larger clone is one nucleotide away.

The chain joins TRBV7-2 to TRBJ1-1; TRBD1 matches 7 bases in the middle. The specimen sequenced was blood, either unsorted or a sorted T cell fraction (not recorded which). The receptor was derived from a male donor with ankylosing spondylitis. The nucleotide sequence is TGTGCCAGCAGCTACCGACAGGGCGTCACTGAAGCTTTCTTT. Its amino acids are CASSYRQGVTEAFF. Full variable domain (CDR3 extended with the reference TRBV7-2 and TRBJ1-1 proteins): GAGVSQSPSNKVTEKGKDVELRCDPISGHTALYWYRQSLGQGLEFLIYFQGNSAPDKSGLPSDRFSAERTGGSVSTLTIQRTQQEDSAVYLCASSYRQGVTEAFFGQGTRLTVV.